This TCR beta chain was recovered during a study of T cell repertoires in cytomegalovirus infection. Study-wide context: Indications came from public TCR beta signatures; they pointed to CMV infection and to a matching HLA type. Study-wide results and caveats: HLA-C-restricted CMV-specific TCR beta clonotypes prevailed in the ex vivo response. The study identified carriers of CMV plus the relevant HLA from cumulative public TCR beta family frequency.

Via MiXCR, TCRdb re-called the reads, giving one row per CDR3 protein. The sample contains 6,000 or so distinct CDR3 sequences, approximately 58% of which appear only once. CDR1 WSHSY and CDR2 SAAADI come from the germline V gene. This CDR3 comprises 16 residues. To note about this clonotype: The antigen is undetermined. At one end the junction does not follow the germline gene, possibly because of a read error.

This sequence joins TRBV10-2 and TRBJ2-7, with 9 bases matching TRBD1. The receptor was isolated from a human donor in good health (CMV status not recorded). Some clones in this sample may be carry-over from other donors' samples. Sequenced material: PBMCs, sequenced either directly or after in vitro stimulation (not recorded which). The CDR3 reads CASSESGGTGTYDPYF. CDR3 nucleotides: TGCGCAAGCAGTGAGTCAGGGGGGACAGGGACCTACGATCCGTACTTC.